These 24 T cell receptor beta chains were sequenced from one sample in a study of T cell responses to AZD1222 COVID-19 vaccine. Libraries were prepared by immunoSEQ multiplex PCR; TCRdb keeps only in-frame clonotypes and omits some of them. The sample holds approximately 30,000 clones, around 82% seen once. Sample: peripheral blood, taken 28 days after the second AZD1222 dose. Source of these receptors: an adult who received the AZD1222 COVID-19 vaccine.

The rearrangement uses TRBV10-1 and TRBJ1-1; D unresolved. Germline V gene sequence: CDR1 WNHNN, CDR2 SYGVQD (reference sequence). Trimming pared 3 bases from V and 1 base from J, leaving 6 bases between. The CDR3 extends over 13 amino acids. The CDR3 DNA follows: TGCGCCAGCAGTGATAAGAGGAACACTGAAGCTTTCTTT. Residues: CASSDKRNTEAFF.

V and J are TRBV10-1 and TRBJ1-5; a weak D match, TRBD1 (5 bases). This CDR3 has 15 residues. The V and J ends lost 10 bases and 2 bases respectively, with 18 bases between them. The germline CDR1 and CDR2 sequences are WNHNN and SYGVQD (reference sequence). The CDR3 sequence is CAIFIGGIGNQPQHF. CDR3 DNA: TGCGCCATCTTTATCGGGGGTATTGGCAATCAGCCCCAGCATTTT.

This chain uses TRBV7-2 with TRBJ1-2; D call uncertain. Per the germline V gene, CDR1 is SGHTA and CDR2 is FQGNSA. The CDR3 runs to 11 residues. Trimming stripped 5 bases from V and 6 bases from J, with 7 bases between. The CDR3 nucleotides are TGTGCCAGCAGCGGGCGAAATGGCTACACCTTC. Translation: CASSGRNGYTF.

The chain has TRBV11-2 and TRBJ2-1, with 14 positions matching TRBD2. From germline, CDR1 is SGHAT and CDR2 FQNNGV. After removal of 5 bases from V and 8 bases from J, the junction contained 5 bases not matched to a gene. CDR3 length: 15 residues. The CDR3 DNA reads TGTGCCAGCAGCCAAACGGGACTAGCGGGAGATGAGCAGTTCTTC. It codes for CASSQTGLAGDEQFF.

This chain joins TRBV11-2 and TRBJ2-2; 9 nucleotides agree with TRBD1. The CDR3 is made up of 15 amino acids. Germline CDR1 is SGHAT and CDR2 is FQNNGV. The ends lost 4 bases at V and 4 bases at J; junction bases unmatched: 4. The CDR3 sequence is CASSSRQGGTGELFF. The CDR3 DNA follows: TGTGCCAGCAGCTCTCGACAGGGGGGCACCGGGGAGCTGTTTTTT.

The chain combines TRBV7-9 with TRBJ1-6; D remains unclear. With 4 bases removed from V and 9 bases from J, the gap between germline ends came to 13 bases. In germline, CDR1 is SEHNR, CDR2 FQNEAQ (reference sequence). This CDR3 is built from 14 residues. The DNA of the CDR3 is TGTGCCAGCAGCTCGAAGACGGTGGGTTCACCCCTCCACTTT. It yields the protein CASSSKTVGSPLHF.

This chain uses TRBV7-3 with TRBJ2-5; either TRBD1 or TRBD2 may supply D (5 bases each). The CDR3 extends over 13 amino acids. V lost 2 bases, J lost 2 bases, and 6 bases lay in between. Germline V gene data show CDR1 as SGHTA and CDR2 as FQGTGA. The CDR3 reads CASSLEGQETQYF. The DNA for the CDR3 is TGTGCCAGCAGCTTAGAGGGGCAAGAGACCCAGTACTTC.

This clone was detected only a few times. The chain carries TRBV9 and TRBJ1-2; 7 bases match TRBD1. The CDR3 is 13 amino acids. The germline gives CDR1 SGDLS, CDR2 YYNGEE. With 0 bases clipped from V and 4 bases from J, the junction kept 0 bases outside the gene matches. CDR3 nucleotide sequence: TGTGCCAGCAGCGTAGCAGGGGGCTATGGCTACACCTTC. It is translated as CASSVAGGYGYTF. Together with reference TRBV9 and TRBJ1-2, the CDR3 gives the full variable domain: DSGVTQTPKHLITATGQRVTLRCSPRSGDLSVYWYQQSLDQGLQFLIQYYNGEERAKGNILERFSAQQFPDLHSELNLSSLELGDSALYFCASSVAGGYGYTFGSGTRLTVV.

The chain is built from TRBV16 and TRBJ1-1; D remains ambiguous. This CDR3 comprises 13 residues. Trimming cost V 7 bases and J 1 base, with 10 bases left between them. CDR1 is KGHSY and CDR2 is FQNENV in the germline V gene. CDR3 nucleotide sequence: TGTGCCAGCACCCCGTGGAGGAACACTGAAGCTTTCTTT. Residues: CASTPWRNTEAFF.

CDR3 in amino acids: CASKAGRETYEQYF. As DNA, the CDR3 is TGTGCCAGCAAGGCGGGTCGGGAGACCTACGAGCAGTACTTC. The rearrangement uses TRBV6-6 and TRBJ2-7, with a possible D match to TRBD2 (6 bases). The CDR3 runs to 14 residues. The germline V and J ends were trimmed by 7 bases and 2 bases, with 15 bases remaining between them. CDR1 MNHNY and CDR2 SVGAGI come from the germline V gene (reference sequence).

The gene calls are TRBV5-6 and TRBJ1-1, with no clear D. Trimming stripped 0 bases from V and 8 bases from J, with 5 bases between. The CDR3 runs to 11 residues. The V gene's germline CDR1 is SGHDT and CDR2 YYEEEE. The CDR3 coding sequence is TGTGCCAGCAGCTTGGTAGGAGAAGCTTTCTTT. It specifies CASSLVGEAFF.

Within the sample, this clone is medium-sized. The V and J genes are TRBV4-2 and TRBJ2-5; no clear D. The germline V gene has CDR1 LGHNA and CDR2 YNFKEQ. The CDR3 covers 16 residues. Trimming stripped 1 base from V and 4 bases from J, with 16 bases between. DNA of the CDR3: TGTGCCAGCAGCCAAGTCCGGCTCGGAACGCGAGAGACCCAGTACTTC. Its protein is CASSQVRLGTRETQYF.

The chain has TRBV7-7 and TRBJ2-7, with 10 bases identical to TRBD1. The germline CDR1 and CDR2 sequences are SSHAT and FNYEAQ (reference sequence). V trimming: 0 bases; J trimming: 3 bases; junction bases outside the gene matches: 2. The length of the CDR3 is 15 residues. The CDR3 DNA reads TGTGCCAGCAGCTTAGCGGGGACAGGGGACTACGAGCAGTACTTC. Translated: CASSLAGTGDYEQYF.

The V gene is TRBV7-9, the J gene TRBJ2-2, with 9 bases identical to TRBD1. The CDR3 is 17 residues long. V shed 5 bases, J shed 8 bases, and the junction held 15 bases outside the gene matches. From germline, CDR1 is SEHNR and CDR2 FQNEAQ (reference sequence). The CDR3 DNA follows: TGTGCCAGCAGCCCCGGGACAGGGCGCGGTATAGTGGGGGAGCTGTTTTTT. It specifies CASSPGTGRGIVGELFF.

This chain links TRBV24-1 with TRBJ1-5, with 9 positions matching TRBD1. V was pared by 1 base and J by 12 bases, with 9 bases of the junction left unmatched. CDR3 size: 15 residues. The germline V gene has CDR1 KGHDR and CDR2 SFDVKD. The CDR3 DNA sequence: TGTGCCACCAGTGATTTCGGACAGGGGCACAGCATCCAGCATTTT. Its protein product is CATSDFGQGHSIQHF.

The chain couples TRBV27 to TRBJ1-1, with D perhaps matching TRBD1 (5 bases). In germline, CDR1 is MNHEY, CDR2 SMNVEV (reference sequence). This CDR3 spans 15 amino acids. With 4 bases removed from V and 4 bases from J, the gap between germline ends came to 16 bases. CDR3 sequence: CASSWNAIGGTEAFF. DNA for the CDR3: TGTGCCAGCAGTTGGAACGCTATCGGGGGCACTGAAGCTTTCTTT.

The rearrangement uses TRBV6-5 and TRBJ2-1; a weak D match, TRBD1 (6 bases). Germline assignment: CDR1 MNHEY and CDR2 SVGAGI. Trimming took off 6 bases at V and 4 bases at J, with 10 bases between the two ends. This CDR3 is 13 amino acids long. Here the CDR3 reads CASRPGQYNEQFF. The CDR3 DNA follows: TGTGCCAGCAGGCCTGGACAGTACAATGAGCAGTTCTTC.

This clone was recorded once. V and J are TRBV30 and TRBJ1-2; D is uncertain. V lost 4 bases, J lost 4 bases, and 10 bases lay in between. CDR3 length: 12 residues. Germline CDR1 is GTSNPN and CDR2 is SVGIG (reference sequence). As DNA, the CDR3 is TGTGCCTGGATTCGCGACTTCTATGGCTACACCTTC. As protein: CAWIRDFYGYTF.

V usage is TRBV6-1 and J usage is TRBJ1-2; no firm D call. The CDR3 is 15 amino acids. V dropped 3 bases and J dropped 2 bases, with 13 bases sitting between them. The germline V gene has CDR1 MNHNS and CDR2 SASEGT. CDR3 residues: CASSDAGNGNYGYTF. CDR3 sequence (DNA): TGTGCCAGCAGTGACGCGGGGAACGGGAACTATGGCTACACCTTC.

V usage is TRBV7-9 and J usage is TRBJ1-1, with D hard to call. The germline V gene has CDR1 SEHNR and CDR2 FQNEAQ (reference sequence). V shed 3 bases and J shed 0 bases, with 23 bases lying between them. CDR3 length equals 19 residues. Here the CDR3 DNA reads TGTGCCAGCAGCTTTTCCCCCTCCTCGGGGTTTGTAATGAACACTGAAGCTTTCTTT. This translates into CASSFSPSSGFVMNTEAFF.

This rearrangement joins TRBV25-1 to TRBJ1-2; D remains unclear. Trimming left V 3 bases short and J 3 bases short, with 11 bases between. Germline V gene sequence: CDR1 MGHDK, CDR2 SYGVNS. This CDR3 is 14 amino acids long. The chain's CDR3 is CASSDNSEDYGYTF. The CDR3, as DNA: TGTGCCAGCAGTGATAACTCCGAAGACTATGGCTACACCTTC.

In regard to this clone: A junction boundary mismatches the germline segment, possibly from a read error. The genes are TRBV18 and TRBJ1-5; maybe TRBD1 (5 bases). Germline V gives CDR1 KGHSH, CDR2 LQKENI. The CDR3 contains 14 residues. In DNA, the CDR3 is TGTGCCAGCTCACCAGGGGACGGGGATCAACCCCAGCATTTT. Its protein is CASSPGDGDQPQHF. The full variable domain, completed using reference TRBV18 and TRBJ1-5, is NAGVMQNPRHLVRRRGQEARLRCSPMKGHSHVYWYRQLPEEGLKFMVYLQKENIIDESGMPKERFSAEFPKEGPSILRIQQVVRGDSAAYFCASSPGDGDQPQHFGDGTRLSIL.

The chain combines TRBV10-2 with TRBJ1-1; no definite D call. Germline V gene lookup returns CDR1 WSHSY and CDR2 SAAADI. The CDR3 is 13 amino acids. V was pared by 3 bases and J by 1 base, with 6 bases between. The CDR3 bases are TGCGCCAGCAGTGACCCAACGAACACTGAAGCTTTCTTT. Its translation is CASSDPTNTEAFF.

The gene calls are TRBV5-1 and TRBJ2-5, with a tentative D call TRBD2 (6 bases). Trimming removed 0 bases at V and 2 bases at J, with 11 bases between. The CDR3 spans 15 residues. The germline V gene has CDR1 SGHRS and CDR2 YFSETQ. The CDR3: CASSLGGENQETQYF. In DNA, the CDR3 is TGCGCCAGCAGCTTGGGCGGGGAGAATCAAGAGACCCAGTACTTC.